These 24 T cell receptor beta chains came from one sample sequenced in a study of blood T cell repertoires in COVID-19. Libraries were prepared by immunoSEQ multiplex PCR; TCRdb keeps only in-frame clonotypes and omits some of them. The table records around 240,000 clones, around 86% of them present only once. Sequencing was carried out using peripheral blood. All receptors come from a woman between 25 and 40 years old who had recovered from COVID-19.

Many counts were recorded for this clone. The V gene is TRBV3-1 (or the pseudogene TRBV3-2), the J gene TRBJ1-6; D unresolved. The germline V and J ends were trimmed by 1 base and 7 bases, with 8 bases remaining between them. The CDR3 sequence is 14 residues long. Germline V gives CDR1 LGHDT, CDR2 YNNKEL (reference sequence). The CDR3: CASSQGTANSPLHF. The DNA for the CDR3 is TGTGCCAGCAGCCAAGGTACAGCAAATTCACCCCTCCACTTT.

The chain links TRBV30 to TRBJ1-2, with D maybe TRBD1 (6 bases). V gave up 0 bases and J gave up 9 bases, with 17 bases separating them. From germline, CDR1 is GTSNPN and CDR2 SVGIG (reference sequence). There are 14 residues in the CDR3. CDR3 amino acids: CAWSVLGADWRYTF. CDR3 DNA sequence: TGTGCCTGGAGTGTATTGGGGGCTGATTGGCGCTACACCTTC.

The chain combines TRBV7-9 with TRBJ1-4, with D maybe TRBD1 (6 bases). CDR3 length equals 15 residues. CDR1 is SEHNR and CDR2 is FQNEAQ in the germline V gene (reference sequence). With 4 bases removed from V and 7 bases from J, the gap between germline ends came to 16 bases. The CDR3 nucleotides are TGTGCCAGCAGCTGGTACAGGGCCGTGGGTGAAAAACTGTTTTTT. Amino acids: CASSWYRAVGEKLFF. The whole variable domain, remainder taken from reference TRBV7-9 and TRBJ1-4, is DTGVSQNPRHKITKRGQNVTFRCDPISEHNRLYWYRQTLGQGPEFLTYFQNEAQLEKSRLLSDRFSAERPKGSFSTLEIQRTEQGDSAMYLCASSWYRAVGEKLFFGSGTQLSVL.

V is TRBV30 and J is TRBJ2-1; maybe TRBD2 (7 bases). Trimming took 2 bases from V and 4 from J, leaving 15 bases between them. The CDR3 consists of 15 residues. In germline, CDR1 is GTSNPN, CDR2 SVGIG (reference sequence). The CDR3 region is CAWSLGGPSYNEQFF. CDR3 DNA: TGTGCCTGGAGTCTGGGGGGGCCAAGTTACAATGAGCAGTTCTTC.

J is TRBJ2-7 and V is TRBV21-1; TRBD2 reflects the table's D call only, with no check against the DNA. TRBV21-1 is assigned pseudogene status. The CDR3 runs to 15 residues. The DNA of the CDR3 is TGTGCCAGCAGCACCAACGAACGGGTGCCCTACGAGCAGTACTTC. It is translated as CASSTNERVPYEQYF.

CDR3: CAISPGQGTGYTF. CDR3 nucleotide sequence: TGTGCCATCAGCCCTGGACAGGGGACGGGCTACACCTTC. The J gene is TRBJ1-2, the V gene TRBV10-3; 9 bases agree with TRBD1. V was clipped by 6 bases and J by 8 bases; unmatched bases: 7. CDR1 is ENHRY and CDR2 is SYGVKD in the germline V gene. The CDR3 has 13 amino acids.

The rearrangement links TRBV6-5 to TRBJ1-1; D is uncertain. CDR1 is MNHEY, CDR2 SVGAGI, per germline. CDR3 length: 13 amino acids. The V gene lost 5 bases and the J gene lost 5 bases, with 12 bases spanning the gap. CDR3 in amino acids: CASSRLGSTEAFF. The CDR3 DNA reads TGTGCCAGCAGTCGTTTAGGGAGTACTGAAGCTTTCTTT.

The rearrangement links TRBV2 to TRBJ1-5; D is undetermined. Germline CDR1 and CDR2: SNHLY and FYNNEI. The CDR3 loop spans 13 amino acids. The germline V and J ends were trimmed by 2 bases and 6 bases, with 8 bases remaining between them. The CDR3 DNA is TGTGCCAGCAGTGAACAGGTGGTTCAGCCCCAGCATTTT. Its translation is CASSEQVVQPQHF. Supplemented by reference TRBV2 and TRBJ1-5, the full variable domain reads EPEVTQTPSHQVTQMGQEVILRCVPISNHLYFYWYRQILGQKVEFLVSFYNNEISEKSEIFDDQFSVERPDGSNFTLKIRSTKLEDSAMYFCASSEQVVQPQHFGDGTRLSIL.

This clone came up a few times. The gene calls are TRBV5-4 and TRBJ2-2, with 7 bases identical to TRBD1. With 4 bases clipped from V and 0 bases from J, the junction kept 6 bases outside the gene matches. The CDR3 length is 16 residues. CDR1 is SGHNT, CDR2 YYREEE, per germline (reference sequence). The CDR3: CASSTSDRPNTGELFF. The CDR3 nucleotides read TGTGCCAGCAGCACTTCGGACAGGCCGAACACCGGGGAGCTGTTTTTT.

Written as DNA, the CDR3 is TGTGCCAGCAGTTACTCGCCTAGTACCACAGATACGCAGTATTTT. Protein: CASSYSPSTTDTQYF. The J gene is TRBJ2-3, the V gene TRBV6-5; D unresolved. Germline CDR1 MNHEY, CDR2 SVGAGI. The CDR3 covers 15 residues. V was clipped by 0 bases and J by 2 bases, with 9 bases between them.

This clone showed up just a few times. The CDR3, as DNA: TGTGCCAGCAGCGCTGGACAGGGGACCTCTGAAGCTTTCTTT. Protein: CASSAGQGTSEAFF. The chain has TRBV5-4 and TRBJ1-1; 9 bases are shared with TRBD1. Trimming removed 4 bases from V and 6 bases from J; junction bases left unmatched: 7. The CDR3 contains 14 residues. CDR1 and CDR2 from the germline V gene are SGHNT and YYREEE (reference sequence).

The V gene is TRBV7-9, the J gene TRBJ1-2; no reliable D call. Looked up from germline, CDR1 is SEHNR and CDR2 is FQNEAQ (reference sequence). CDR3 length equals 17 residues. Trimming pared 5 bases from V and 7 bases from J, leaving 26 bases between. CDR3 residues: CASSGWSSRRSVRGYTF. In DNA form, the CDR3 reads TGTGCCAGCAGCGGCTGGAGTTCACGGCGGTCGGTCCGTGGCTACACCTTC. Variable domain in full (rest from reference TRBV7-9 and TRBJ1-2): DTGVSQNPRHKITKRGQNVTFRCDPISEHNRLYWYRQTLGQGPEFLTYFQNEAQLEKSRLLSDRFSAERPKGSFSTLEIQRTEQGDSAMYLCASSGWSSRRSVRGYTFGSGTRLTVV.

This chain uses TRBV7-2 with TRBJ1-5; unclear D gene. Germline values: CDR1 SGHTA, CDR2 FQGNSA. Trimming took off 2 bases at V and 6 bases at J, with 5 bases between the two ends. The CDR3 consists of 12 residues. The CDR3 DNA reads as TGTGCCAGCAGCTTAACTGGTCAGCCCCAGCATTTT. The encoded protein is CASSLTGQPQHF.

The chain recombines TRBV3-1 (or the pseudogene TRBV3-2) with TRBJ2-1; 10 bases align to TRBD2. CDR1 and CDR2 (germline): LGHDT, YNNKEL (reference sequence). Trimming cost V 1 base and J 9 bases; bases outside gene matches: 6. CDR3 size: 15 residues. Written as DNA, the CDR3 is TGTGCCAGCAGCCAAGGGCTAGCGGGGGCTTTTGAGCAGTTCTTC. Translating it yields CASSQGLAGAFEQFF.

V is TRBV18 and J is TRBJ1-2, with D tentatively TRBD1 (5 bases). This CDR3 is 14 amino acids long. V dropped 3 bases and J dropped 4 bases, with 12 bases sitting between them. CDR1 is KGHSH and CDR2 is LQKENI in the germline V gene. The CDR3 DNA follows: TGTGCCAGCTCACCCCGAGCGGGGGGCTATGGCTACACCTTC. Its protein product is CASSPRAGGYGYTF.

The rearrangement links TRBV27 to TRBJ2-1; 15 bases match TRBD2. Germline CDR1 reads MNHEY; CDR2 reads SMNVEV (reference sequence). V lost 5 bases, J lost 7 bases, and 6 bases stayed unmatched. CDR3 length: 16 amino acids. Here the CDR3 DNA reads TGTGCCAGCAGTCCCGGGACTAGCGGGGGGAGGAATGAGCAGTTCTTC. This codes for CASSPGTSGGRNEQFF.

V is TRBV7-2 and J is TRBJ1-2; no clear D. Trimming pared 0 bases from V and 8 bases from J, leaving 13 bases between. The V gene's germline CDR1 is SGHTA and CDR2 FQGNSA. CDR3 length: 14 residues. The CDR3 region is CASSLAPGAGGYTF. In DNA form, the CDR3 reads TGTGCCAGCAGCTTAGCGCCGGGAGCGGGGGGCTACACCTTC.

This clone was observed a handful of times. J is TRBJ1-5 and V is TRBV30, with D possibly TRBD1 on 6 matching bases. The ends were cut back, 3 bases at V and 5 bases at J, with 11 bases in the middle. The germline V gene has CDR1 GTSNPN and CDR2 SVGIG (reference sequence). There are 13 residues in the CDR3. The CDR3 reads CAWSYRADQPQHF. In DNA form, the CDR3 reads TGTGCCTGGAGCTACAGGGCTGATCAGCCCCAGCATTTT.

The rearrangement joins TRBV6-5 to TRBJ1-4; TRBD1 matches 7 bases. J lost 4 bases, V lost 5 bases, and 4 bases had no gene match. Germline V CDR1 and CDR2: MNHEY, SVGAGI. The CDR3 contains 14 residues. CDR3 sequence: CASSPTGDNEKLFF. CDR3 nucleotides: TGTGCCAGCAGTCCCACAGGGGATAATGAAAAACTGTTTTTT.

The chain has TRBV28 and TRBJ2-1, with 8 bases identical to TRBD1. J lost 3 bases, V lost 4 bases, and 11 bases had no gene match. Germline assignment: CDR1 MDHEN and CDR2 SYDVKM. This CDR3 region has 17 residues. DNA for the CDR3: TGTGCCAGCAGTTCGACGTTGAACAGGGGGAACTACAATGAGCAGTTCTTC. As protein: CASSSTLNRGNYNEQFF.

This chain connects TRBV27 to TRBJ2-3; no firm D call. There are 15 residues in the CDR3. Trimming removed 2 bases at V and 2 bases at J, with 11 bases between. Germline CDR1 reads MNHEY; CDR2 reads SMNVEV (reference sequence). This CDR3 reads CASSLGQAITDTQYF. The CDR3 region has the DNA TGTGCCAGCAGTTTAGGGCAAGCCATCACAGATACGCAGTATTTT.

J is TRBJ1-1 and V is TRBV27; D gene uncertain. V shed 7 bases and J shed 1 base, with 10 bases lying between them. CDR1 and CDR2 (germline): MNHEY, SMNVEV (reference sequence). The CDR3 totals 13 residues. In nucleotides, the CDR3 is TGTGCCAGCAACGGGGAAGAGAACACTGAAGCTTTCTTT. Protein: CASNGEENTEAFF.

The V and J genes are TRBV27 and TRBJ1-5, with 7 bases matching TRBD1. CDR3 length: 20 amino acids. Germline V gene sequence: CDR1 MNHEY, CDR2 SMNVEV (reference sequence). V dropped 8 bases and J dropped 2; count of bases not matched to a gene: 24. This CDR3 is CASGFSRGSGTIFGNQPQHF. CDR3 coding DNA: TGTGCCAGCGGCTTTTCCAGGGGGTCGGGGACGATATTTGGCAATCAGCCCCAGCATTTT.

The chain joins TRBV6-2 or TRBV6-3 to TRBJ1-2; no clear D gene. Germline CDR1 reads MNHEY; CDR2 reads SVGEGT. This CDR3 is 11 amino acids long. Trimming pared 4 bases from V and 4 bases from J, leaving 4 bases between. CDR3 loop: CASSWSYGYTF. As DNA, the CDR3 is TGTGCCAGCAGTTGGAGCTATGGCTACACCTTC.